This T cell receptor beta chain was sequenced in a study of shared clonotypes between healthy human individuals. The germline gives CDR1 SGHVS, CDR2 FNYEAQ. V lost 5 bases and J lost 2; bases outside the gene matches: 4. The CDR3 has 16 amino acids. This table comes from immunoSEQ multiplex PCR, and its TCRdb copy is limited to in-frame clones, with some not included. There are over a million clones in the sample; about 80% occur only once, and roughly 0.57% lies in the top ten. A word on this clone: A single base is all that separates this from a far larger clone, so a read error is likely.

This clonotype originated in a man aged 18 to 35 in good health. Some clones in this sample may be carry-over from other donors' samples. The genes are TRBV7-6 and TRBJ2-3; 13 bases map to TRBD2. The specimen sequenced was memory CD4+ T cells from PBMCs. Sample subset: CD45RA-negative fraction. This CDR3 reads CASSPGLAGVTDTQYF. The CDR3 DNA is TGTGCCAGCAGCCCCGGACTAGCGGGAGTCACAGATACGCAGTATTTT.